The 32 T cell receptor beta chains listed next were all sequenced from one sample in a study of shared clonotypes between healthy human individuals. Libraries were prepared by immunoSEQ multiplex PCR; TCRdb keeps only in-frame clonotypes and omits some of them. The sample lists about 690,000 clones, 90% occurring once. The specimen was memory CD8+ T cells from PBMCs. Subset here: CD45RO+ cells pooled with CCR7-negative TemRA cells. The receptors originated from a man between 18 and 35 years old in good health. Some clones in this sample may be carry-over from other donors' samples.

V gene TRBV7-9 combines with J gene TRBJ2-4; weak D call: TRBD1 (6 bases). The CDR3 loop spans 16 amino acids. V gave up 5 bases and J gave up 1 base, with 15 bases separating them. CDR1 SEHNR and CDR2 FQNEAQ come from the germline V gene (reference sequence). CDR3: CASSGTQGEAKNIQYF. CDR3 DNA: TGTGCCAGCAGCGGAACACAGGGAGAGGCCAAAAACATTCAGTACTTC.

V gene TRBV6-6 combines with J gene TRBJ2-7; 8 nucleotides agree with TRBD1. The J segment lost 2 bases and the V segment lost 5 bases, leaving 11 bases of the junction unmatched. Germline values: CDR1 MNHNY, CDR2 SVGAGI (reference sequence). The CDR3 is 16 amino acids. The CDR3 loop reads CASSPTRTTGAYEQYF. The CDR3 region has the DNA TGTGCCAGCAGTCCCACCAGGACGACAGGGGCCTACGAGCAGTACTTC.

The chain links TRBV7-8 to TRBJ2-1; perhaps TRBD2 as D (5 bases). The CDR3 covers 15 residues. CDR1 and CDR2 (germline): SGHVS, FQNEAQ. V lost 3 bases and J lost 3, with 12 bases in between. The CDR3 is CASSFSRRDYNEQFF. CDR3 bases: TGTGCCAGCAGCTTTTCGCGTCGGGACTACAATGAGCAGTTCTTC.

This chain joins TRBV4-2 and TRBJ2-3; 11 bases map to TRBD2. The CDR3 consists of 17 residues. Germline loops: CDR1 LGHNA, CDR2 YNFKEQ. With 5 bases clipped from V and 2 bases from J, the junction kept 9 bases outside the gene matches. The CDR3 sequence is CASSFPGLAETTDTQYF. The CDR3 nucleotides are TGTGCCAGCAGCTTCCCGGGACTAGCGGAGACCACAGATACGCAGTATTTT.

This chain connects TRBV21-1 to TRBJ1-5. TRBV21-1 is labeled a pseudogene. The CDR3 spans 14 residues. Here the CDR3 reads CASSRGSFNQPQHF. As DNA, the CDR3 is TGTGCCAGCAGCAGGGGATCATTCAATCAGCCCCAGCATTTT.

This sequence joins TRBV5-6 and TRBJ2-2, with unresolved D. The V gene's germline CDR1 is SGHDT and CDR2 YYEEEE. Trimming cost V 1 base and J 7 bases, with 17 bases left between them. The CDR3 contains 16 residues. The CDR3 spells CASSLRPVEWVGELFF. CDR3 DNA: TGTGCCAGCAGCTTGCGTCCGGTTGAGTGGGTCGGGGAGCTGTTTTTT.

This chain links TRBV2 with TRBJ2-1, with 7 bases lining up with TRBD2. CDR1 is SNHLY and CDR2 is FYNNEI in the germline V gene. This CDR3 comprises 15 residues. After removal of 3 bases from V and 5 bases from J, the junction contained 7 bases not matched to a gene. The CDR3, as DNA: TGTGCCAGCAGTGATCGAGCGGGGACCGACAATGAGCAGTTCTTC. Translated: CASSDRAGTDNEQFF.

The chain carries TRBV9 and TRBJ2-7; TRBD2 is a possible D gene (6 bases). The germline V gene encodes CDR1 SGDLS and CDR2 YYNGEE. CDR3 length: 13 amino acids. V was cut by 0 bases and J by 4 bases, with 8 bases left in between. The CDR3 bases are TGTGCCAGCAGCGTAGCTAGCGCTTACGAGCAGTACTTC. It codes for CASSVASAYEQYF.

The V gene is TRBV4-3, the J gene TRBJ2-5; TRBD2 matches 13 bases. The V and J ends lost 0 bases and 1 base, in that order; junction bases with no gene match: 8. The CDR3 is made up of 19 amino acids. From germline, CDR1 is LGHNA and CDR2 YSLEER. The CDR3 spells CASSQEATSGRSVQETQYF. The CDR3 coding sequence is TGCGCCAGCAGCCAAGAGGCGACTAGCGGGAGGTCGGTCCAAGAGACCCAGTACTTC.

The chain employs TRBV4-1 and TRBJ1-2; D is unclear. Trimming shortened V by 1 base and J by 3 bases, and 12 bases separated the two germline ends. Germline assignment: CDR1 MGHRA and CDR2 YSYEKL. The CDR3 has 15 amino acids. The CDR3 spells CASSQGQGYYYGYTF. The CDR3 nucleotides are TGCGCCAGCAGCCAAGGGCAAGGGTATTACTATGGCTACACCTTC.

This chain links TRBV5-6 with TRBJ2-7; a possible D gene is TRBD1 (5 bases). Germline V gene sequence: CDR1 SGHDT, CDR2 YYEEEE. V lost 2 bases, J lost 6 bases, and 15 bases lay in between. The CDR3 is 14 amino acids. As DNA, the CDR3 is TGTGCCAGCAGCTTTAGACAGCCCTACGTCGAGCAGTACTTC. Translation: CASSFRQPYVEQYF.

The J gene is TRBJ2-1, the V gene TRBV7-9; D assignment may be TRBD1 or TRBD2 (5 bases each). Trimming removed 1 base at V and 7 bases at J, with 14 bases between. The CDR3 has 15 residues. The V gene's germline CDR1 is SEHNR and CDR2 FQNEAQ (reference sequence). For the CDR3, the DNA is TGTGCCAGCAGCTTAGTTAGTGGCGAGGGGAATGAGCAGTTCTTC. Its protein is CASSLVSGEGNEQFF.

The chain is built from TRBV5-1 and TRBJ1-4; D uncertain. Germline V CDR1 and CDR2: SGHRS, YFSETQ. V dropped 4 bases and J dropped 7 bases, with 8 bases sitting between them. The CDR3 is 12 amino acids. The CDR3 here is CASSRPGEKLFF. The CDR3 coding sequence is TGCGCCAGCAGCAGGCCGGGTGAAAAACTGTTTTTT.

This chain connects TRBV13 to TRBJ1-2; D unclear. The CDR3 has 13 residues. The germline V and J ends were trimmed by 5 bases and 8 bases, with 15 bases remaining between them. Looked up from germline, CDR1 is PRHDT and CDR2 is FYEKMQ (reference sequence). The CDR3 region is CASSAVLGEGYTF. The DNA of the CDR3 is TGTGCCAGCAGCGCAGTCCTGGGAGAAGGCTACACCTTC.

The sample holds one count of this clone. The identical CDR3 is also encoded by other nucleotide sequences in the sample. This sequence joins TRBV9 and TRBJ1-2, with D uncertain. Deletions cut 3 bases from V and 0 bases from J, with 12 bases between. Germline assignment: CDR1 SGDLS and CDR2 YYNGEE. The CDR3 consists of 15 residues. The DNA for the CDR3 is TGTGCCAGCAGCGCCCCAGGAACTCCTAACTATGGCTACACCTTC. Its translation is CASSAPGTPNYGYTF.

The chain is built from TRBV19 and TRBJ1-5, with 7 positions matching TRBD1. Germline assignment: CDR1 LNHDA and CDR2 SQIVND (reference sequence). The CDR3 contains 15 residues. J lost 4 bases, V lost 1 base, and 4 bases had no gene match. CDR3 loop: CASSIGTGVNQPQHF. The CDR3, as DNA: TGTGCCAGTAGTATAGGGACAGGCGTGAATCAGCCCCAGCATTTT.

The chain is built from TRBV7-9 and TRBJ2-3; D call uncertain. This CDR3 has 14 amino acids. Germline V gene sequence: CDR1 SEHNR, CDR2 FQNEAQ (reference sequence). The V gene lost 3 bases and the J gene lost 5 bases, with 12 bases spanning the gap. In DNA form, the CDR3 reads TGTGCCAGCAGCTTCACACCGGGCCGAGATACGCAGTATTTT. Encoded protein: CASSFTPGRDTQYF.

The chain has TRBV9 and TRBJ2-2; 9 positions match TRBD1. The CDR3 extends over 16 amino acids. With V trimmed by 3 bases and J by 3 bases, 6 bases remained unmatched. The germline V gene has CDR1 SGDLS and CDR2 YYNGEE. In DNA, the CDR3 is TGTGCCAGCAGCGCCTGGGACAGGGAAGACACCGGGGAGCTGTTTTTT. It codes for CASSAWDREDTGELFF.

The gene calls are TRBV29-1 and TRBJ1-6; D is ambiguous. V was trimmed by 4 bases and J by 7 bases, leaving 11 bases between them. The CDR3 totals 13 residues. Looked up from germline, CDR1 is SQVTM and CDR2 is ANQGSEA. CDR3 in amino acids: CSVAPEGNSPLHF. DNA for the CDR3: TGCAGCGTTGCCCCAGAGGGCAATTCACCCCTCCACTTT.

The CDR3 DNA reads TGCGCCAGCAGCTTTTCTGGCAGGGGCGCTGAAGCTTTCTTT. Translating it yields CASSFSGRGAEAFF. The chain links TRBV5-1 to TRBJ1-1, with D perhaps matching TRBD1 (6 bases). This CDR3 comprises 14 residues. V was cut by 2 bases and J by 6 bases, with 14 bases left in between. The germline V gene has CDR1 SGHRS and CDR2 YFSETQ. Full variable domain (rest looked up from reference TRBV5-1 and TRBJ1-1): KAGVTQTPRYLIKTRGQQVTLSCSPISGHRSVSWYQQTPGQGLQFLFEYFSETQRNKGNFPGRFSGRQFSNSRSEMNVSTLELGDSALYLCASSFSGRGAEAFFGQGTRLTVV.

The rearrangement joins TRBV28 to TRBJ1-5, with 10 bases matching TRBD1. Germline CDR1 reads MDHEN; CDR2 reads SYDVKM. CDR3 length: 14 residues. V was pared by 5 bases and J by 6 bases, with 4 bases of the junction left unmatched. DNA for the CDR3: TGTGCCAGCAGTCAAGGACAGGGGGTTCAGCCCCAGCATTTT. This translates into CASSQGQGVQPQHF.

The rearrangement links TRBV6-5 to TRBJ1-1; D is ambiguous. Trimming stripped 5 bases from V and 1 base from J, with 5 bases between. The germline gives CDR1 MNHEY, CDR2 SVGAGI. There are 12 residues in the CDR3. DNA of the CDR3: TGTGCCAGCAGTCCTTCGAACACTGAAGCTTTCTTT. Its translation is CASSPSNTEAFF.

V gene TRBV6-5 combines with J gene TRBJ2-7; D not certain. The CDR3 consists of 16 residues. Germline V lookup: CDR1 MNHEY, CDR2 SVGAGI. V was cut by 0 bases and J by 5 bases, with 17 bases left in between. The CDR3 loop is CASSYSRRRVGDEQYF. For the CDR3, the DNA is TGTGCCAGCAGTTACTCGAGGCGAAGGGTGGGCGACGAGCAGTACTTC.

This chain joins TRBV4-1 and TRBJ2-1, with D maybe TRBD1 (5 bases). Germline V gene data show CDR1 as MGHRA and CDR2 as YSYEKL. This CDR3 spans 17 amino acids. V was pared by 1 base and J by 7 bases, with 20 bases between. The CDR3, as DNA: TGCGCCAGCAGCCAAGGTAGGGGTGGGCTAAAGGGAAATGAGCAGTTCTTC. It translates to CASSQGRGGLKGNEQFF.

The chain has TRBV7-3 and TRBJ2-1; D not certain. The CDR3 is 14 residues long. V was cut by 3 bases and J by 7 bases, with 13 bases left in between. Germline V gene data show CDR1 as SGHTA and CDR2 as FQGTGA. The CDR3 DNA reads TGTGCCAGCAGCTTCGGTGGGCCGGGTAATGAGCAGTTCTTC. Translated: CASSFGGPGNEQFF. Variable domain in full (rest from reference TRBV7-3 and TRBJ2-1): GAGVSQTPSNKVTEKGKYVELRCDPISGHTALYWYRQSLGQGPEFLIYFQGTGAADDSGLPNDRFFAVRPEGSVSTLKIQRTERGDSAVYLCASSFGGPGNEQFFGPGTRLTVL.

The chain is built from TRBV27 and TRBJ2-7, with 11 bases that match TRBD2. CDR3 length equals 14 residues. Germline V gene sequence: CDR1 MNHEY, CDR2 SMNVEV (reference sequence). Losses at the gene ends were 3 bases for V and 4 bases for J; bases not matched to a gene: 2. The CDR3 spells CASSLTSGIYEQYF. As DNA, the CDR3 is TGTGCCAGCAGTTTGACTAGCGGGATATACGAGCAGTACTTC.

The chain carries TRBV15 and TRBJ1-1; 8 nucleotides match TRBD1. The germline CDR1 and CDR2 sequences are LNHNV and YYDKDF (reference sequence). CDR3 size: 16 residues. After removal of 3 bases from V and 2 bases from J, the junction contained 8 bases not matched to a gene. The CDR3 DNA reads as TGTGCCACCAGCAGCGACAGGGGTGGGGGAAACACTGAAGCTTTCTTT. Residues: CATSSDRGGGNTEAFF.

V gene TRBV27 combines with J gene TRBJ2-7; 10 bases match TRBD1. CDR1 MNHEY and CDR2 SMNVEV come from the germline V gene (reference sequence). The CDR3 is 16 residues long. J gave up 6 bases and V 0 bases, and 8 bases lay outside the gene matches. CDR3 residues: CASSLSAGTGVSEQYF. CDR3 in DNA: TGTGCCAGCAGTTTATCGGCCGGGACAGGGGTAAGCGAGCAGTACTTC.

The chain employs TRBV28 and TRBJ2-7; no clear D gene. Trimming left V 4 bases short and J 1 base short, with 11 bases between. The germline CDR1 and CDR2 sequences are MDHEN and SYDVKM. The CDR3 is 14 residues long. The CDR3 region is CASSWLQGSYEQYF. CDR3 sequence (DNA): TGTGCCAGCAGTTGGCTTCAAGGGTCCTACGAGCAGTACTTC.

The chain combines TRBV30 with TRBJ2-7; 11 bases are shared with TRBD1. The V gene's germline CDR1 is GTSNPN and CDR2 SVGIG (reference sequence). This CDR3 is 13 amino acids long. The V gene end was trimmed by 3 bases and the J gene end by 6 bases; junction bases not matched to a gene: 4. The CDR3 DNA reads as TGTGCCTGGAGAGGACAGGGGGCTATCGAGCAGTACTTC. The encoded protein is CAWRGQGAIEQYF.

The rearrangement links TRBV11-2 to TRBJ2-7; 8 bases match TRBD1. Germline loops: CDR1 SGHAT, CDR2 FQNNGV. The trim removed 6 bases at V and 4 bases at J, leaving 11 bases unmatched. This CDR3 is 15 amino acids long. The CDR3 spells CASSFNIQGGYEQYF. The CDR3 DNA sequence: TGTGCCAGCAGTTTTAACATACAGGGGGGATACGAGCAGTACTTC.

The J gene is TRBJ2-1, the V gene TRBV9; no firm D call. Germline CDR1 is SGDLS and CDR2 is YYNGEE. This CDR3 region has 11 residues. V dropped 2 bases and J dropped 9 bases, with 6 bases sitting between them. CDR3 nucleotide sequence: TGTGCCAGCAGCGTGTCTTCTGAGCAGTTCTTC. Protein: CASSVSSEQFF.